Included here is one TCR beta chain sequence, with context. The antigen remains unidentified. No infections or other immune events were documented during collection. The data are from a study of identifying expanded T cells in peripheral blood. The V gene lost 3 bases and the J gene lost 1 base, with 10 bases spanning the gap. From germline, CDR1 is MGHDK and CDR2 SYGVNS. The CDR3 length is 15 residues. General study findings and limits: Roughly 1.2 clones differed between technical replicates, versus approximately 17 and 20 over time. Across healthy donors, higher total template counts meant significantly greater roughly 2-week count variance.

The protocol was immunoSEQ multiplex PCR, while the TCRdb copy is restricted to in-frame clones and leaves out a portion. The sample lists some 75,000 clones; roughly nine tenths were seen once. The sequence was collected from a person aged 18-69 years in good health. The material sequenced was blood. The rearrangement joins TRBV25-1 to TRBJ2-1; D gene uncertain. CDR3: CASSDLAGSYNEQFF. DNA of the CDR3: TGTGCCAGCAGTGATCTGGCTGGTTCCTACAATGAGCAGTTCTTC.